This TCR beta chain originates from a study of shared clonotypes between healthy human individuals. The donors were adults (healthy and HIV-negative) with no recent acute infections or vaccinations. Sequenced by immunoSEQ multiplex PCR; TCRdb stores in-frame clones only, minus some. The data hold 1 million to 1.2 million clones, with roughly 77% observed a single time. Deletions cut 5 bases from V and 6 bases from J, with 11 bases between. Germline loops: CDR1 SGHVS, CDR2 FQNEAQ. The CDR3 covers 12 residues. The sequencing sample was made of memory CD4+ T cells from PBMCs. Subset in this sample: CD45RA-negative fraction. This chain joins TRBV7-8 and TRBJ2-7; D gene uncertain. The receptor comes from a man between 18 and 35 years old in good health. Some clones in this sample may be carry-over from other donors' samples. The CDR3 DNA reads as TGTGCCAGCAGCCGCGAACGGTCCGAGCAGTACTTC. Translating gives CASSRERSEQYF.